This T cell receptor beta chain came from a study of cytomegalovirus exposure and HLA in healthy donors. Study-wide context: Early on, a data release was issued that held roughly 86 million unique TCRs from HLA-typed donors. Findings of the study overall: In a later analysis, V- and J-gene trimming of beta chains associated with a DCLRE1C missense variant, replicated independently. Some V segments (TRBV6-2 and TRBV6-3 among them) were excluded as indistinguishable. Later examination showed HLA-associated TCR beta chains had greater clonal expansion than equally common others.

Trimming took off 7 bases at V and 2 bases at J, with 14 bases between the two ends. The germline V gene has CDR1 SQVTM and CDR2 ANQGSEA. The CDR3 is 13 residues long. PCR primers comprised 60 Vbeta and 13 Jbeta primers. Assay used: immunoSEQ multiplex PCR; TCRdb lists only in-frame clones, some missing. The sample has 150,000 to 200,000 clones; 70% to 85% are singletons. This clone was picked up a small number of times. Its antigen is still unknown. The chain employs TRBV29-1 and TRBJ1-2; no definite D call. Material for sequencing was PBMCs. The source is a young woman in good health and CMV-seropositive. CDR3 residues: CSARWERNYGYTF. CDR3 sequence (DNA): TGCAGCGCTCGATGGGAGCGGAACTATGGCTACACCTTC.